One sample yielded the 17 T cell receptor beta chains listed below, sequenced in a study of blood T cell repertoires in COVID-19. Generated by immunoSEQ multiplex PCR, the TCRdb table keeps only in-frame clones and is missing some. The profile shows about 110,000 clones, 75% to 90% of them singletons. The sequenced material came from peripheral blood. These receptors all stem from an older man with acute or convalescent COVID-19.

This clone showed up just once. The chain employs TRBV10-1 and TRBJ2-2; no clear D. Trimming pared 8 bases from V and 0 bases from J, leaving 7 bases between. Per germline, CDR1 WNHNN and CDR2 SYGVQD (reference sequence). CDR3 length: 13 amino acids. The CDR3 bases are TGCGCCAGCTTAGACTCGAACACCGGGGAGCTGTTTTTT. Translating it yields CASLDSNTGELFF.

In nucleotides, the CDR3 is TGTGCCAGCAGCTTTTTGGCAGAAGCTTTCTTT. Translating gives CASSFLAEAFF. This chain joins TRBV5-6 and TRBJ1-1; D gene uncertain. The CDR3 runs 11 residues. Trimming removed 2 bases at V and 8 bases at J, with 7 bases between. From germline, CDR1 is SGHDT and CDR2 YYEEEE.

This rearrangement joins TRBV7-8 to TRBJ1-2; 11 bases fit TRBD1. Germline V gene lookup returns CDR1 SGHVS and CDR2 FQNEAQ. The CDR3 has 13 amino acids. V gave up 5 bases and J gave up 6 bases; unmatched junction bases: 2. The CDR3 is CASSGTGGNGYTF. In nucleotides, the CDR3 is TGTGCCAGCAGCGGGACAGGGGGAAATGGCTACACCTTC.

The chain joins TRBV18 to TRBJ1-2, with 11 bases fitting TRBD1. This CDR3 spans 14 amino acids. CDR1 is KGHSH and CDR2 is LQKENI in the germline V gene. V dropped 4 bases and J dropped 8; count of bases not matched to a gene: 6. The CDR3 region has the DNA TGTGCCAGCTCACAGGGACAGGGGGAAGGAGGCTACACCTTC. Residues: CASSQGQGEGGYTF.

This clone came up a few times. The CDR3, as DNA: TGTGCCTGGGGAGCTCGGAACACTAGATATACCTACGAGCAGTACTTC. Translated: CAWGARNTRYTYEQYF. The chain couples TRBV30 to TRBJ2-7; perhaps TRBD2 as D (5 bases). The V end lost 5 bases, the J end lost 2 bases, and 22 bases lay between the germline ends. This CDR3 is built from 16 residues. CDR1 and CDR2 from the germline V gene are GTSNPN and SVGIG (reference sequence).

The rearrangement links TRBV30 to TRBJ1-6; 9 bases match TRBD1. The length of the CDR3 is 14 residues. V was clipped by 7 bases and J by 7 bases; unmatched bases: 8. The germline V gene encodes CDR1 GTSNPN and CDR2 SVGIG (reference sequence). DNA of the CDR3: TGTGCCTCCGCCACAGGGGGCCAGAATTCACCCCTCCACTTT. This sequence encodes CASATGGQNSPLHF.

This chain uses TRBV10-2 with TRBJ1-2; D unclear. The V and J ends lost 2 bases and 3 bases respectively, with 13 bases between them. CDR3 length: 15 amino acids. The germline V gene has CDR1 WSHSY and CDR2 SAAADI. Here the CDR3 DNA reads TGCGCCAGCAGTGAGCGAAAAAACAGCCACTATGGCTACACCTTC. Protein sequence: CASSERKNSHYGYTF.

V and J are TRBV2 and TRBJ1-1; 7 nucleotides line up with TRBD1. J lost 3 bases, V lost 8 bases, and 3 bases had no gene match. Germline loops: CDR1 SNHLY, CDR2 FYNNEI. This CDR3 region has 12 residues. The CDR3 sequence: CASDRVDTEAFF. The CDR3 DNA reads TGTGCCAGCGACAGGGTCGACACTGAAGCTTTCTTT.

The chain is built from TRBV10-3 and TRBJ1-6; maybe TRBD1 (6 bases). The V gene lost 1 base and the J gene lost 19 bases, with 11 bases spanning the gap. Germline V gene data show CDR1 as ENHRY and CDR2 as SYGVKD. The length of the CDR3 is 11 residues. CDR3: CAISEFGQFHF. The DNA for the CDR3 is TGTGCCATCAGTGAGTTTGGACAGTTTCACTTT.

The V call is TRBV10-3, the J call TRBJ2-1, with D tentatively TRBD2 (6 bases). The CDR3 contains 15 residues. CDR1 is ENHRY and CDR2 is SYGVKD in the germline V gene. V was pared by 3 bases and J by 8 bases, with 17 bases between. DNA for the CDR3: TGTGCCATCAGTGACGGGACTGGGCGCGGGGATGAGCAGTTCTTC. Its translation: CAISDGTGRGDEQFF.

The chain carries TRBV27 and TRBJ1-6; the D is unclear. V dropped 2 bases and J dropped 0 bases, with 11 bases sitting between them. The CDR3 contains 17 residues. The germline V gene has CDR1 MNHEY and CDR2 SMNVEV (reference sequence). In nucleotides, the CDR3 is TGTGCCAGCAGTTTAGAAAATACGAGCTCCTATAATTCACCCCTCCACTTT. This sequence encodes CASSLENTSSYNSPLHF.

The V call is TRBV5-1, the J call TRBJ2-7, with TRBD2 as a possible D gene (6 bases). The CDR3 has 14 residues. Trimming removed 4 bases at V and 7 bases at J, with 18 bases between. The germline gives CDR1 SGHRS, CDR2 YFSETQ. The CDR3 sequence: CASSEGRARGEQYF. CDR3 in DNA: TGCGCCAGCAGCGAAGGCCGGGCCCGGGGGGAGCAGTACTTC.

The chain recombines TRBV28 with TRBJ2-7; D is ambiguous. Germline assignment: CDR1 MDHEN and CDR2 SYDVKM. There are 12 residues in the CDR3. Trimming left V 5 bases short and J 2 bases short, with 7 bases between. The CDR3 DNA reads TGTGCCAGCAGTCTCACAACCTACGAGCAGTACTTC. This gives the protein CASSLTTYEQYF.

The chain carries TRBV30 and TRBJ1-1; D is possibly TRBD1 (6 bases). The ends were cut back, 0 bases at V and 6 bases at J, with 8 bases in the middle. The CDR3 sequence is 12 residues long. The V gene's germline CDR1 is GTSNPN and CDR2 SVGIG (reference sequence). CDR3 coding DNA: TGTGCCTGGAGTGTAGAGGGGGCTGAAGCTTTCTTT. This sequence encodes CAWSVEGAEAFF.

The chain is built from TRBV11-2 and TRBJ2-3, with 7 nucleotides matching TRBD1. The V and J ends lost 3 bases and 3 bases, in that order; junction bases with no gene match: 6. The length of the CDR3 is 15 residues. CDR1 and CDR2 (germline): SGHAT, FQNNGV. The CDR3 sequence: CASSLNRGMTDTQYF. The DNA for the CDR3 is TGTGCCAGCAGCTTGAACAGGGGAATGACAGATACGCAGTATTTT.

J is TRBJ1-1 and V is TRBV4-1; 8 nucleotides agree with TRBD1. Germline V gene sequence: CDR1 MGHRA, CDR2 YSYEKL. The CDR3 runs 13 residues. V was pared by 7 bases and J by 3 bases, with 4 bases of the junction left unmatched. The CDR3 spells CASTQGADTEAFF. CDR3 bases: TGCGCCAGCACCCAGGGGGCGGACACTGAAGCTTTCTTT.

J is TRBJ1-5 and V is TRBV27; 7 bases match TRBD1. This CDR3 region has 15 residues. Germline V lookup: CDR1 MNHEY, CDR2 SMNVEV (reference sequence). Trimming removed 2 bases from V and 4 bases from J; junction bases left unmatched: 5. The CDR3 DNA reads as TGTGCCAGCAGTTTAAGAGGGGGCCAAAATCAGCCCCAGCATTTT. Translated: CASSLRGGQNQPQHF.